This T cell receptor beta chain was sequenced in a study of blood T cell repertoires in COVID-19. Turning to the study itself: Some COVID-19 samples were acute and others convalescent; all came from the United States, Italy and Spain.

Here immunoSEQ multiplex PCR was the method, and the copy in TCRdb shows in-frame clones only, minus some. This sample yields fewer than 250,000 clones, of which around four fifths are seen a single time; approximately 20% belongs to the top ten. This clonotype originated in a man aged 30 to 45 with active or convalescent COVID-19. The sequencing sample was made of peripheral blood.

As DNA, the CDR3 is TGTGCCAGCAGTCCAGCGGGGGTGTATGGCTACACCTTC. This encodes CASSPAGVYGYTF. This chain joins TRBV6-5 and TRBJ1-2, with D possibly being TRBD1 (5 bases). Germline V gene lookup returns CDR1 MNHEY and CDR2 SVGAGI. V was trimmed by 5 bases and J by 5 bases, leaving 12 bases between them. CDR3 length: 13 residues.